This T cell receptor beta chain was found in a study of graft-versus-host responses after intestinal transplantation. Across the study: Each recipient received a multivisceral, liver-intestinal, or isolated intestinal graft. General study points: The authors found GvH clones in recipient marrow, some appearing first in ileum or blood.

This clone was picked up one time. The antigen is unknown. Germline V gene data show CDR1 as SGHVS and CDR2 as FNYEAQ. Trimming left V 1 base short and J 2 bases short, with 9 bases between. The CDR3 runs to 14 residues. The protocol was immunoSEQ multiplex PCR, while the TCRdb copy is restricted to in-frame clones and leaves out a portion. This repertoire shows around 110,000 clones, about nine tenths found once; its top ten account for approximately 0.17%. Sequenced material: unstimulated CD4+ T cells sorted from spleen or lymph node cells, taken before intestinal transplant. This TCR was recovered from a human donor who received an intestinal transplant. The V gene is TRBV7-6, the J gene TRBJ2-7; D call uncertain. The CDR3 loop is CASSLDLGAYEQYF. In DNA, the CDR3 is TGTGCCAGCAGCTTAGATCTCGGAGCCTACGAGCAGTACTTC.